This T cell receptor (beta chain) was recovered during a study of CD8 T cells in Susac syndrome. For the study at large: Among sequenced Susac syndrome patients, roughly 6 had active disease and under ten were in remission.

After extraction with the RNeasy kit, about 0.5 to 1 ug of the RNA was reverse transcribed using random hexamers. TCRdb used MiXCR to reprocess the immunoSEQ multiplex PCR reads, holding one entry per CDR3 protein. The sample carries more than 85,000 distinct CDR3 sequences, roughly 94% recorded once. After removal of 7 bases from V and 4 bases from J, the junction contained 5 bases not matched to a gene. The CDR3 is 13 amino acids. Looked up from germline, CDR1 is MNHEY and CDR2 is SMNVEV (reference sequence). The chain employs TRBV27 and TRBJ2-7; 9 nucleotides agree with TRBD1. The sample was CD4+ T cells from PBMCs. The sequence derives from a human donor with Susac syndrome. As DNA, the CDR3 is TGTGCCAGCATCGCGACAGGGGGGTACGAGCAGTACTTC. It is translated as CASIATGGYEQYF.